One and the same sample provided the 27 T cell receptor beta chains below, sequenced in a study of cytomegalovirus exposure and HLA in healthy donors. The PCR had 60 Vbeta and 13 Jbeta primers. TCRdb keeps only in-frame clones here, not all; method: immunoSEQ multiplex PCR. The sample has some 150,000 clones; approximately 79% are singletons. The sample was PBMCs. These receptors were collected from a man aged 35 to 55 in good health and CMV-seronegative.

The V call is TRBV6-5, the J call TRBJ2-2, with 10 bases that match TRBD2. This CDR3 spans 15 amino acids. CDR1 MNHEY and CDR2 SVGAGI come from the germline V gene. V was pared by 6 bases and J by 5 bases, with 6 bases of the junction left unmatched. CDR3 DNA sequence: TGTGCCAGCAGCCTCCTTAGCGGGAGGACCGGGGAGCTGTTTTTT. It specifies CASSLLSGRTGELFF.

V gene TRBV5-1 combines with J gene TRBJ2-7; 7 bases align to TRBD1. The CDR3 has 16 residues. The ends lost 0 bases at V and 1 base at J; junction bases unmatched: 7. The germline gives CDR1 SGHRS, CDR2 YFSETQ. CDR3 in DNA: TGCGCCAGCAGCTTGGCCCCGGGACAGCCTTCCTACGAGCAGTACTTC. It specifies CASSLAPGQPSYEQYF.

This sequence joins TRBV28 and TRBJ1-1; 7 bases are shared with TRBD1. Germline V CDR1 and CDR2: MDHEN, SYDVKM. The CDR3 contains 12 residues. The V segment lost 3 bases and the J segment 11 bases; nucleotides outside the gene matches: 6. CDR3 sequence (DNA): TGTGCCAGCAGTTTCCAAGGGGGCAAGGCTTTCTTT. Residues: CASSFQGGKAFF.

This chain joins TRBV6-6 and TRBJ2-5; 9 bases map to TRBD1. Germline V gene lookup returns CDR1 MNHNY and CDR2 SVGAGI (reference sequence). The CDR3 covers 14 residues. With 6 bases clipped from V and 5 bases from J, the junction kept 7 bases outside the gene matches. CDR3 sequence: CASSPGTGRETQYF. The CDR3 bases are TGTGCCAGCAGCCCCGGGACAGGGAGGGAGACCCAGTACTTC.

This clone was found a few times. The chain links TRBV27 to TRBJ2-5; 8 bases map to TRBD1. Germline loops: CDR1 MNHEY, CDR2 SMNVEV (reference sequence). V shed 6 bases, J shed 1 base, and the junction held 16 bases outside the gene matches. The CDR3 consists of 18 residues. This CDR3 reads CASRIRDGDRGFQETQYF. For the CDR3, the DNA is TGTGCCAGCAGGATAAGGGATGGTGACAGGGGATTCCAAGAGACCCAGTACTTC.

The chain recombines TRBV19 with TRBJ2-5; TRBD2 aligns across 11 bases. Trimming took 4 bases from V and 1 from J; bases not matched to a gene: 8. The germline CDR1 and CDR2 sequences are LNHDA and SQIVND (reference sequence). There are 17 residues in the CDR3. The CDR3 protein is CASSKNPLAGGQETQYF. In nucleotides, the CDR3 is TGTGCCAGTAGTAAGAATCCCCTAGCGGGAGGCCAAGAGACCCAGTACTTC.

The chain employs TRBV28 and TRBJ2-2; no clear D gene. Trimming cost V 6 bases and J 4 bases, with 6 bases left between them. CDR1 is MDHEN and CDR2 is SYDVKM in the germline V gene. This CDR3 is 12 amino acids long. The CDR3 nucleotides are TGTGCCAGCAGCTGGCCCACCGGGGAGCTGTTTTTT. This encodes CASSWPTGELFF.

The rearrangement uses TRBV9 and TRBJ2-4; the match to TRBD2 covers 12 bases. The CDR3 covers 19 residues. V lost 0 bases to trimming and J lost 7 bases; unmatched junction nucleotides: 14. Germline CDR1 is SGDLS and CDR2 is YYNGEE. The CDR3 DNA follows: TGTGCCAGCAGCGTAGAAGGGCGACTAGCGGGAGTTGGGGGGAACATTCAGTACTTC. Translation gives CASSVEGRLAGVGGNIQYF.

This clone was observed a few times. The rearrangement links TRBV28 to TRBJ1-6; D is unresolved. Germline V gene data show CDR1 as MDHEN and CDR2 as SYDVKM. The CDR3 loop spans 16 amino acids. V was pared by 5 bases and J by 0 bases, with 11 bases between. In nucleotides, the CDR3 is TGTGCCAGCAGTAACCCCGCCAGCTCCTATAATTCACCCCTCCACTTT. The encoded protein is CASSNPASSYNSPLHF. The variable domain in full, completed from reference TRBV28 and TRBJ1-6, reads DVKVTQSSRYLVKRTGEKVFLECVQDMDHENMFWYRQDPGLGLRLIYFSYDVKMKEKGDIPEGYSVSREKKERFSLILESASTNQTSMYLCASSNPASSYNSPLHFGNGTRLTVT.

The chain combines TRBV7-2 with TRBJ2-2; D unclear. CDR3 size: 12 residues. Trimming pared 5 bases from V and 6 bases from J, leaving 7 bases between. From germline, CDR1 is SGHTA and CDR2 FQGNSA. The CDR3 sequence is CASSLSSGELFF. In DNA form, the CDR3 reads TGTGCCAGCAGCCTAAGTTCCGGGGAGCTGTTTTTT.

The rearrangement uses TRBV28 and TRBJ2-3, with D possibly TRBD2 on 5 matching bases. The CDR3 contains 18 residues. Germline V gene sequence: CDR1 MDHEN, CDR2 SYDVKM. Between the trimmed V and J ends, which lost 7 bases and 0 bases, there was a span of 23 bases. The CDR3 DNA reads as TGTGCCAGCAATGAGGCCGGGGTCGCAGCCCCTAGCACAGATACGCAGTATTTT. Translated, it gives CASNEAGVAAPSTDTQYF.

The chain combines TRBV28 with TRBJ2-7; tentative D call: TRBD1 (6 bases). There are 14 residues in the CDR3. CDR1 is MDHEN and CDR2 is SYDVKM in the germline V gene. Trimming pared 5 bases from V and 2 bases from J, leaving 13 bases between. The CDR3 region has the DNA TGTGCCAGCAGTCGATCGGGACAAACCTACGAGCAGTACTTC. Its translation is CASSRSGQTYEQYF. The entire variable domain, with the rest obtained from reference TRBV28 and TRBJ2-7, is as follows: DVKVTQSSRYLVKRTGEKVFLECVQDMDHENMFWYRQDPGLGLRLIYFSYDVKMKEKGDIPEGYSVSREKKERFSLILESASTNQTSMYLCASSRSGQTYEQYFGPGTRLTVT.

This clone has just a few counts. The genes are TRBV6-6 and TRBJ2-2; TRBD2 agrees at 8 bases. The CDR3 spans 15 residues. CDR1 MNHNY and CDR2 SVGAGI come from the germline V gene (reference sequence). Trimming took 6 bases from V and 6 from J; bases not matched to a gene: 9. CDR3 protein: CASRKSGREAGELFF. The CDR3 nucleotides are TGTGCCAGCAGGAAAAGCGGGAGAGAGGCCGGGGAGCTGTTTTTT.

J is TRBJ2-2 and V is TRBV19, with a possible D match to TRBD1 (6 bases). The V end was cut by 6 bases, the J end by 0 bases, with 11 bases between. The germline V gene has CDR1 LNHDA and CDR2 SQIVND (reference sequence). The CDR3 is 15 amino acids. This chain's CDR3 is CASRVGQTNTGELFF. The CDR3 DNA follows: TGTGCCAGTAGGGTAGGACAGACGAACACCGGGGAGCTGTTTTTT.

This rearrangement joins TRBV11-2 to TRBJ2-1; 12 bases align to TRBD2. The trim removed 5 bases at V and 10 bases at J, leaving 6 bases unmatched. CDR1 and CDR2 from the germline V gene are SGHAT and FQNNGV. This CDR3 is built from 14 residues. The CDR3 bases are TGTGCCAGCAGCCCCACCGGACTAGCGGGGGAGCAGTTCTTC. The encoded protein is CASSPTGLAGEQFF.

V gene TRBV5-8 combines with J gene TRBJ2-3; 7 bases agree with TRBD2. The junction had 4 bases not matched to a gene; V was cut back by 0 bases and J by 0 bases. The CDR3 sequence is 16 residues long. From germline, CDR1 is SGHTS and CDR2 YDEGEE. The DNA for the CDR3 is TGTGCCAGCAGCTTGGGGCGGGAGCTGAGCACAGATACGCAGTATTTT. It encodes CASSLGRELSTDTQYF.

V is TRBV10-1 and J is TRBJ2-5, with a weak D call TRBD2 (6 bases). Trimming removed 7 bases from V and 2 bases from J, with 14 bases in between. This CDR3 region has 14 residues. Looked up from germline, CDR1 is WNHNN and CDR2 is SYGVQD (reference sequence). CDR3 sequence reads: CASTSGSWQETQYF. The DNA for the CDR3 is TGCGCCAGCACCTCCGGGAGCTGGCAAGAGACCCAGTACTTC.

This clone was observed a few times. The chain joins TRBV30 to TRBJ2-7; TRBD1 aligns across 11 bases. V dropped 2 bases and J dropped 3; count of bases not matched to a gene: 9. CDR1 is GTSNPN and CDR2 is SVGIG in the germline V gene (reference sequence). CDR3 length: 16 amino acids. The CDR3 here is CAWSWSSGTGGYEQYF. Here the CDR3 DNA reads TGTGCCTGGAGTTGGTCCTCCGGGACAGGGGGCTACGAGCAGTACTTC. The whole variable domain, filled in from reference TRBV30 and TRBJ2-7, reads SQTIHQWPATLVQPVGSPLSLECTVEGTSNPNLYWYRQAAGRGLQLLFYSVGIGQISSEVPQNLSASRPQDRQFILSSKKLLLSDSGFYLCAWSWSSGTGGYEQYFGPGTRLTVT.

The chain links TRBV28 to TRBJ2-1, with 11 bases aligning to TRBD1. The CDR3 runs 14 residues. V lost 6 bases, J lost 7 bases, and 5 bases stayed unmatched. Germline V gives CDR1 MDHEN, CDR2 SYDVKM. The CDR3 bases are TGTGCCAGCAGCTGGACAGGGGGCAAAAATGAGCAGTTCTTC. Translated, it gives CASSWTGGKNEQFF.

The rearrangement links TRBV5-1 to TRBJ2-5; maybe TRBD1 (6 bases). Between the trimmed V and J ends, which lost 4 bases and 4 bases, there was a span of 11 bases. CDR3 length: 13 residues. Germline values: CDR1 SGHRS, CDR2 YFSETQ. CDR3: CASSRSQGETQYF. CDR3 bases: TGCGCCAGCAGCCGATCACAGGGAGAGACCCAGTACTTC. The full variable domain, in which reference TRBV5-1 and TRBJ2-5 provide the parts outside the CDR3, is KAGVTQTPRYLIKTRGQQVTLSCSPISGHRSVSWYQQTPGQGLQFLFEYFSETQRNKGNFPGRFSGRQFSNSRSEMNVSTLELGDSALYLCASSRSQGETQYFGPGTRLLVL.

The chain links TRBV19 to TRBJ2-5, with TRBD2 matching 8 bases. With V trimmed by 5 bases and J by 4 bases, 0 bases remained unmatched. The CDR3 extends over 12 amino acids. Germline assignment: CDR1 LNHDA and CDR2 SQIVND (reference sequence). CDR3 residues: CASSAGGETQYF. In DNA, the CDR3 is TGTGCCAGTAGTGCGGGAGGAGAGACCCAGTACTTC.

CDR3 amino acids: CASWGQGAGDTEAFF. Here the CDR3 DNA reads TGTGCCAGCTGGGGACAGGGGGCAGGGGACACTGAAGCTTTCTTT. The chain has TRBV6-1 and TRBJ1-1, with 12 bases matching TRBD1. The CDR3 contains 15 residues. Trimming at V came to 8 bases and at J to 3 bases, leaving 7 bases not matched to a gene. Germline CDR1 and CDR2: MNHNS and SASEGT.

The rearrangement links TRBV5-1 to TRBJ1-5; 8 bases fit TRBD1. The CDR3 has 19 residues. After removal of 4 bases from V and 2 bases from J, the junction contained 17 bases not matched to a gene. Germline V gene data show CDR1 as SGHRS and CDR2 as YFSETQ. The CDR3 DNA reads TGCGCCAGCAGCGCAATTTACGGGACAGGTTCGCGCGGCAATCAGCCCCAGCATTTT. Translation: CASSAIYGTGSRGNQPQHF.

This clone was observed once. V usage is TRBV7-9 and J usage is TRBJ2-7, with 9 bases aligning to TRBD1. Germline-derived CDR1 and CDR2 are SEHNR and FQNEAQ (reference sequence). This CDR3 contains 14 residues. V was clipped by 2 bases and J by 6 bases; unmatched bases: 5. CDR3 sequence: CASSLRDRAGEQYF. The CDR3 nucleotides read TGTGCCAGCAGCTTACGGGACAGGGCGGGCGAGCAGTACTTC.

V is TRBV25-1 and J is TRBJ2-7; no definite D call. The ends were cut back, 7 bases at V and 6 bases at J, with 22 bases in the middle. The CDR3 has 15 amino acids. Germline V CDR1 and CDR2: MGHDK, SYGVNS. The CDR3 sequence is CASTPNRIATSEQYF. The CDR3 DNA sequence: TGTGCCAGCACTCCCAATCGAATAGCAACCAGCGAGCAGTACTTC.

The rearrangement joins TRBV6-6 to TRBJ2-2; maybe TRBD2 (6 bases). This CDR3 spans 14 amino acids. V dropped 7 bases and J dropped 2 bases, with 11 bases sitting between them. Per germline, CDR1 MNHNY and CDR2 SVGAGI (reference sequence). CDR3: CASKASDNTGELFF. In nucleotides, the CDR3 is TGTGCCAGCAAGGCTAGCGACAACACCGGGGAGCTGTTTTTT.

CDR3 sequence reads: CASSEQVVPFRGYTF. DNA for the CDR3: TGTGCCAGTAGTGAGCAGGTCGTACCGTTTAGGGGCTACACCTTC. The gene calls are TRBV19 and TRBJ1-2; D remains ambiguous. The V gene's germline CDR1 is LNHDA and CDR2 SQIVND (reference sequence). This CDR3 has 15 residues. The V end lost 5 bases, the J end lost 8 bases, and 21 bases lay between the germline ends.